A selection of T cell receptor beta chains follows, all from one sample in a study of Graves' ophthalmopathy and Graves' hyperthyroidism. TCRdb redid the calling of the multiplex PCR reads with MiXCR, one entry per CDR3 protein. The sample has over a million distinct CDR3 sequences, 36% seen once. Sequencing was performed on peripheral blood or thyroid tissue (not recorded which). These receptors originate from an adult man with Graves' hyperthyroidism. The CDR3 runs from the conserved cysteine through the conserved F or W. The D gene is left open where the match is weak. A clone size is listed for some rows: how often the clone was seen (once, few, many), or a class if it is expanded.

V: TRBV11-2; size: many; J: TRBJ2-5; D: -; CDR3: CATTLGGKETQYF; DNA: TGTGCCACCACTTTGGGGGGAAAAGAGACCCAGTACTTC
V: TRBV9; size: -; J: TRBJ1-5; D: -; CDR3: CASSIYLCSAVLTGANQPQHF; DNA: -
V: TRBV19; size: many; J: TRBJ2-5; D: -; CDR3: CASSSFSETQYF; DNA: TGTGCCAGTAGTTCCTTCTCGGAGACCCAGTACTTC
V: TRBV10-2; size: once; J: TRBJ1-6; D: TRBD1; CDR3: CASRDQQGAAFTSPLHF; DNA: TGCGCCAGCAGAGACCAACAGGGGGCGGCTTTTACTTCACCCCTCCACTTT
V: TRBV19; size: -; J: TRBJ1-5; D: -; CDR3: CASSGQAHQPQHF; DNA: TGTGCCAGTAGTGGGCAGGCGCATCAGCCCCAGCATTTT
V: TRBV28; size: -; J: TRBJ2-2; D: TRBD2; CDR3: CVSISGGSVSGELFF; DNA: TGTGTCAGCATAAGTGGCGGGAGTGTTTCGGGGGAGCTGTTTTTT
V: TRBV29-1; size: many; J: TRBJ1-4; D: -; CDR3: CSVAVVGNEKLFF; DNA: TGCAGCGTTGCGGTTGTGGGCAATGAAAAACTGTTTTTT
V: TRBV4-3; size: few; J: TRBJ1-3; D: -; CDR3: CASSQDLRGAGNTIYF; DNA: TGCGCCAGCAGCCAAGATCTGAGGGGCGCTGGAAACACCATATATTTT
V: TRBV4-3; size: -; J: TRBJ2-7; D: TRBD2; CDR3: CASSRARTSGIYEQYF; DNA: TGCGCCAGCAGCCGAGCCCGGACTAGCGGGATCTACGAGCAGTACTTC
V: TRBV5-1; size: -; J: TRBJ2-7; D: -; CDR3: CASMVGAGSYEQYF; DNA: TGCGCCAGCATGGTAGGGGCGGGCTCCTACGAGCAGTACTTC
V: TRBV3-1; size: many; J: TRBJ1-5; D: -; CDR3: CASSQGTGFQPQHF; DNA: TGTGCCAGCAGCCAAGGGACGGGATTTCAGCCCCAGCATTTT
V: TRBV30; size: -; J: TRBJ1-4; D: -; CDR3: CAWTPGTRDEKLFF; DNA: TGTGCCTGGACCCCCGGGACGCGCGACGAAAAACTGTTTTTT
V: TRBV2; size: -; J: TRBJ2-7; D: TRBD1; CDR3: CASSEGTDRTYEQYF; DNA: TGTGCCAGCAGCGAGGGGACAGACAGGACCTACGAGCAGTACTTC
V: TRBV11-2; size: -; J: TRBJ2-7; D: TRBD1; CDR3: CASSSLPRDRVAYEQYF; DNA: TGTGCCAGCAGCTCACTCCCACGGGACAGGGTAGCCTACGAGCAGTACTTC
V: TRBV25-1; size: many; J: TRBJ1-1; D: -; CDR3: CASSEPGTQNTEAFF; DNA: TGTGCCAGCAGTGAACCCGGGACACAGAACACTGAAGCTTTCTTT
V: TRBV19; size: many; J: TRBJ1-2; D: -; CDR3: CASSIEGTPNYGYTF; DNA: TGTGCCAGTAGTATAGAAGGGACACCAAACTATGGCTACACCTTC
V: TRBV20-1; size: -; J: TRBJ1-2; D: TRBD1; CDR3: CSARDLTGKHYGYTF; DNA: TGCAGTGCTAGAGATTTGACAGGGAAGCACTATGGCTACACCTTC
V: TRBV11-3; size: few; J: TRBJ1-1; D: TRBD1; CDR3: CASSLQGEQPEAFF; DNA: TGTGCCAGCAGCCTACAGGGGGAACAGCCCGAAGCTTTCTTT
V: TRBV10-3; size: -; J: TRBJ2-7; D: -; CDR3: CAIRDTDKTYEQYF; DNA: TGTGCCATCAGAGACACGGACAAAACCTACGAGCAGTACTTC
V: TRBV10-3; size: -; J: TRBJ1-6; D: -; CDR3: CAIRTTSSPLHF; DNA: TGTGCCATCAGGACGACTTCTTCGCCCCTCCACTTT
V: TRBV19; size: many; J: TRBJ2-5; D: TRBD2; CDR3: CASRLAGGETQYF; DNA: TGTGCCAGCAGACTAGCGGGAGGCGAGACCCAGTACTTC
V: TRBV20-1; size: -; J: TRBJ2-5; D: TRBD2; CDR3: CSARNPLGTRQETQYF; DNA: TGCAGTGCTAGGAACCCACTCGGGACTAGACAAGAGACCCAGTACTTC
V: TRBV20-1; size: many; J: TRBJ2-5; D: -; CDR3: CSAREPGPGETQYF; DNA: TGCAGTGCTAGAGAGCCGGGTCCGGGAGAGACCCAGTACTTC
V: TRBV7-9; size: few; J: TRBJ2-6; D: -; CDR3: CASSSSRANVLTF; DNA: TGTGCCAGCAGCTCCTCCCGGGCCAACGTCCTGACTTTC
V: TRBV12-3/TRBV12-4; size: many; J: TRBJ1-6; D: -; CDR3: CASSLGMRESPLHF; DNA: TGTGCCAGCAGTTTGGGAATGCGGGAATCACCCCTCCACTTT
V: TRBV12-3/TRBV12-4; size: -; J: TRBJ1-1; D: -; CDR3: CASSYLRSGASTEAFF; DNA: TGTGCCAGCAGTTACCTTAGGAGTGGGGCGTCCACTGAAGCTTTCTTT
V: TRBV12-3/TRBV12-4; size: many; J: TRBJ1-2; D: -; CDR3: CASSLGRVGYGYTF; DNA: TGTGCCAGCAGTTTAGGCAGGGTCGGCTATGGCTACACCTTC